The source of this T cell receptor beta chain is a study of monozygotic twins with inflammatory bowel disease. UMIs bearing a 6-nucleotide sample barcode were added through template switching. Using the 5' RACE reads, TCRdb records one entry per CDR3 protein without DNA. Its listing shows more than 75,000 distinct CDR3 sequences. General study points: The sharing of clonotypes with others was lower in IBD patients than in healthy twins, especially with disease activity.

The CDR3 runs to 13 residues. Germline values: CDR1 SGHRS, CDR2 YFSETQ. Details on this clonotype: Its cognate antigen is unknown.

This sequence joins TRBV5-1 and TRBJ1-1. The clonotype originates from a human donor with ulcerative colitis or Crohn's disease, or a healthy co-twin of an affected twin (not recorded which). Input material: blood. The CDR3 reads CASSLWGNTEAFF.